The clone carrying this T cell receptor beta chain showed up many times. Trimming stripped 6 bases from V and 1 base from J, with 11 bases between. From germline, CDR1 is MNHNS and CDR2 SASEGT. This CDR3 spans 14 amino acids. The data were obtained in a study of T cell repertoires in cytomegalovirus infection. TCRdb processed the reads anew with MiXCR; each CDR3 protein has one entry. The repertoire consists of some 300,000 distinct CDR3 sequences, with around 10% occurring once and the leading ten covering around 2.6%. This chain uses TRBV6-1 with TRBJ2-3; perhaps D is TRBD1 or TRBD2 (6 bases each). Material for sequencing was PBMCs. The clonotype was recovered from a human donor in good health (CMV status not recorded). Some clones in this sample may be carry-over from other donors' samples. CDR3 protein: CASRGGLGTDTQYF. As DNA, the CDR3 is TGTGCCAGCAGAGGGGGGTTGGGCACAGATACGCAGTATTTT.